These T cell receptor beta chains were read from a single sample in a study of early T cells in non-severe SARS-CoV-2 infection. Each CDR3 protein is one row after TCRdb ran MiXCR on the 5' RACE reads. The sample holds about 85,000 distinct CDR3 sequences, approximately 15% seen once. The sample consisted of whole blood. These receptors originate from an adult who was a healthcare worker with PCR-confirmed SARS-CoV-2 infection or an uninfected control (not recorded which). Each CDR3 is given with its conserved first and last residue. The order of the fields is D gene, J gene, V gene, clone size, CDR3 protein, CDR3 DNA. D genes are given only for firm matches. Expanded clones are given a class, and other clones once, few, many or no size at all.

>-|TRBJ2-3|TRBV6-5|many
CASSYSYPGQATDTQYF
TGTGCCAGCAGTTACTCTTACCCAGGACAAGCCACAGATACGCAGTATTTT
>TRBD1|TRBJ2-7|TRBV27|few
CASRGQAVREYF
TGTGCCAGCAGAGGACAGGCCGTTCGGGAGTACTTC
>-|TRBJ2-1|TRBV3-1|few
CASRASGVNEQFF
TGTGCCAGCCGAGCCAGTGGGGTCAATGAGCAGTTCTTC
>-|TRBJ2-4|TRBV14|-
CASSQEWSTGWYF
TGTGCCAGCAGCCAAGAATGGTCTACAGGATGGTACTTC
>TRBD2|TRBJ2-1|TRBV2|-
CASRPGLAGSNEQFF
TGTGCCAGCAGACCGGGACTAGCGGGAAGCAATGAGCAGTTCTTC
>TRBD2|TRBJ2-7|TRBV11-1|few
CASSLERGSSYEQYF
TGTGCCAGCAGCTTAGAGCGGGGAAGCTCCTACGAGCAGTACTTC
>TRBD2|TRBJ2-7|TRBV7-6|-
CASSLEASGNYEQYF
TGTGCCAGCAGCTTAGAGGCGAGCGGGAACTACGAGCAGTACTTC
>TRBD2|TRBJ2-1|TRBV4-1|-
CASSLELAGGYNEQFF
TGCGCCAGCAGCCTAGAACTAGCGGGAGGCTACAATGAGCAGTTCTTC
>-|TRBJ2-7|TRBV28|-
CASSLSPTQREQYF
TGTGCCAGCAGTTTGTCACCGACCCAGAGGGAGCAGTACTTC
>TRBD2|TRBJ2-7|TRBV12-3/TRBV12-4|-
CASSRGLAGAGEQYF
TGTGCCAGCAGTCGTGGACTAGCGGGAGCGGGCGAGCAGTACTTC
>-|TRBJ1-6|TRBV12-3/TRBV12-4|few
CASSPGLTGSPLHF
TGTGCCAGCAGTCCAGGGTTGACTGGTTCACCCCTCCACTTT
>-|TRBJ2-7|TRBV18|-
CASSPPNGGTYEQYF
TGTGCCAGCTCACCACCGAATGGCGGGACCTACGAGCAGTACTTC
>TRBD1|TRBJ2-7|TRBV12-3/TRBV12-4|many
CASSRGGTGALDEQYF
TGTGCCAGCAGTCGGGGAGGGACAGGGGCCCTGGACGAGCAGTACTTC
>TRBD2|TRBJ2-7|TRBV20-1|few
CSARPGLAGDEQYF
TGCAGTGCTAGACCTGGACTAGCGGGAGACGAGCAGTACTTC
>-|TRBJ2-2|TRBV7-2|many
CASSLSGSGSANTGELFF
TGTGCCAGCAGCCTCTCTGGATCCGGCTCGGCGAACACCGGGGAGCTGTTTTTT
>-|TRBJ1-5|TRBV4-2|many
CASSQDWGHENSNQPQHF
TGTGCCAGCAGCCAAGATTGGGGACATGAAAATAGCAATCAGCCCCAGCATTTT
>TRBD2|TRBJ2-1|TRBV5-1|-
CASSGGDSYNEQFF
TGCGCCAGCAGCGGGGGGGACTCCTACAATGAGCAGTTCTTC
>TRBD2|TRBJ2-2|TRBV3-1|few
CASSPLAGHGELFF
TGTGCCAGCAGCCCTCTAGCGGGACACGGGGAGCTGTTTTTT
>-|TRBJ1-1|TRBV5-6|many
CASSLWGKGAFF
TGTGCCAGCAGCTTGTGGGGTAAGGGAGCTTTCTTT
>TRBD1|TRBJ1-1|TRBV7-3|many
CASSRQGGEAEAFF
TGTGCCAGCAGTCGACAGGGGGGAGAGGCTGAAGCTTTCTTT
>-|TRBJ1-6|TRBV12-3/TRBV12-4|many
CASSQEMHNSPLHF
TGTGCCAGCAGCCAGGAAATGCATAATTCACCCCTCCACTTT
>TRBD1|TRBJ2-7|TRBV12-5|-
CASGTGTGPSYEQYF
TGTGCTAGTGGTACCGGGACAGGGCCCTCCTACGAGCAGTACTTC
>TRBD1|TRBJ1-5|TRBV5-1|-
CASSLTLTGGNQPQHF
TGCGCCAGCAGCCTGACATTGACAGGGGGGAATCAGCCCCAGCATTTT
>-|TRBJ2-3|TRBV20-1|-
CSARGDGDSTDTQYF
TGCAGTGCTAGAGGGGACGGGGACAGCACAGATACGCAGTATTTT
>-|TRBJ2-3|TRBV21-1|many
CASSARDYLTDTQYF
TGTGCCAGCAGCGCCCGGGACTACCTCACAGATACGCAGTATTTT